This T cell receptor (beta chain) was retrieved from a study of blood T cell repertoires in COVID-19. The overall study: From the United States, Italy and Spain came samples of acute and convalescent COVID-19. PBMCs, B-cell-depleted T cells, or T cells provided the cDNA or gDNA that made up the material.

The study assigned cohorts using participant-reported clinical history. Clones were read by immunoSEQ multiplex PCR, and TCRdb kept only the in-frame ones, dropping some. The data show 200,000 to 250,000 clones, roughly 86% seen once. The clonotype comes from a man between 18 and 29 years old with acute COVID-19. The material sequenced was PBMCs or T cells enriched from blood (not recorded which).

CDR3 region: CASSQDFGQPRSGNTIYF. DNA of the CDR3: TGTGCCAGCAGCCAAGATTTTGGACAGCCCCGCTCTGGAAACACCATATATTTT. This chain links TRBV4-2 with TRBJ1-3, with D perhaps TRBD1 (6 bases). Looked up from germline, CDR1 is LGHNA and CDR2 is YNFKEQ. The CDR3 contains 18 residues. Trimming pared 0 bases from V and 0 bases from J, leaving 15 bases between.